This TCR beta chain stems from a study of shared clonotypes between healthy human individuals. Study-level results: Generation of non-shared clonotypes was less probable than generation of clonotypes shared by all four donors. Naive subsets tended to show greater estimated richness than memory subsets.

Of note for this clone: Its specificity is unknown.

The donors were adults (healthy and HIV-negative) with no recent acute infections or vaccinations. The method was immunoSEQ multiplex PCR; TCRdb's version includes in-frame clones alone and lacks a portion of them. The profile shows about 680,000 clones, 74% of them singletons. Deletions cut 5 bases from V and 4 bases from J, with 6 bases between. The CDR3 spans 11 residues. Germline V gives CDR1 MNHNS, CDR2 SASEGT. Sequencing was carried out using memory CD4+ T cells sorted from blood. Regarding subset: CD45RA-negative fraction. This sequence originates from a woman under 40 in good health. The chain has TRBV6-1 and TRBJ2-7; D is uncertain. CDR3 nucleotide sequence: TGTGCCAGCAGTCAAGAGTACGAGCAGTACTTC. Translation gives CASSQEYEQYF.